The present T cell receptor beta chain was sequenced within a study of blood T cell repertoires in COVID-19. Background on the study: COVID-19 samples from acute and convalescent phases originated in the United States, Italy and Spain. Sources were T cells, B-cell-depleted T cells, or PBMCs; the material itself was cDNA or gDNA.

This CDR3 spans 15 amino acids. V gave up 4 bases and J gave up 4 bases; unmatched junction bases: 4. CDR1 is MGHRA, CDR2 YSYEKL, per germline. Per the original methods: Scientists estimated how many nucleated cells there were by amplifying reference gene primers. Some clones are missing from TCRdb's copy, which holds only in-frame ones; the method was immunoSEQ multiplex PCR. That table is the source of V, J and clone size, and D and trimming were worked out from the DNA. The sample includes around 63,000 clones, less than 75% seen only once; the top ten take 15% to 20%. Sequenced: peripheral blood. The chain recombines TRBV4-1 with TRBJ2-3; 11 positions match TRBD2. The clonotype comes from a woman aged 45-59 years with active or convalescent COVID-19. Here the CDR3 DNA reads TGCGCCAGCAGCCTCGGACTAGCGGGCTCAGATACGCAGTATTTT. Translating gives CASSLGLAGSDTQYF.